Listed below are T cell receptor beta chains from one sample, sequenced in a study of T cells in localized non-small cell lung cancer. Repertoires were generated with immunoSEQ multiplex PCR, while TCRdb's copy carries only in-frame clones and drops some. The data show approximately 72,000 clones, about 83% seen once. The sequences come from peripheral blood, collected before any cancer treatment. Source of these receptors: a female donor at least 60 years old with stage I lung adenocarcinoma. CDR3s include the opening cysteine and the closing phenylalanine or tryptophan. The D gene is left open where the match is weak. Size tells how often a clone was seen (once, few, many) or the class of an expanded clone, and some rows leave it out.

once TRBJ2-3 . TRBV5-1 CASSLAGSADTQYF TGCGCCAGCAGCTTGGCCGGGAGCGCAGATACGCAGTATTTT
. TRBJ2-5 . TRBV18 CASSPQQARETQYF TGTGCCAGCTCACCACAACAGGCACGAGAGACCCAGTACTTC
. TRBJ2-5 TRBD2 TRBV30 CAWSVTGLAGGRETQYF TGTGCCTGGAGTGTTACGGGACTAGCGGGAGGGAGGGAGACCCAGTACTTC
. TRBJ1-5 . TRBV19 CASSVGRDQPQHF TGTGCCAGTAGTGTAGGCAGGGATCAGCCCCAGCATTTT
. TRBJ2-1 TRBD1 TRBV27 CASSPPDRSSYNEQFF TGTGCCAGCAGTCCTCCGGACAGGAGCTCCTACAATGAGCAGTTCTTC
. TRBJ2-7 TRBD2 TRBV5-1 CASSLAGTNLYEQYF TGCGCCAGCAGCCTGGCCGGGACTAACCTCTACGAGCAGTACTTC
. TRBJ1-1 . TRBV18 CASSPQEGGTEAFF TGTGCCAGCTCACCACAGGAGGGAGGGACTGAAGCTTTCTTT
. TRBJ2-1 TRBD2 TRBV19 CASSIAGSGRGYNEQFF TGTGCCAGTAGTATCGCGGGTAGCGGGAGGGGGTACAATGAGCAGTTCTTC
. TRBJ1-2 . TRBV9 CASRNRGGSGGYTF TGTGCCAGCAGAAATAGAGGAGGATCCGGTGGCTACACCTTC
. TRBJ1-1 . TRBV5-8 CASSLHGPRAFF TGTGCCAGCAGCTTGCACGGCCCGAGAGCTTTCTTT
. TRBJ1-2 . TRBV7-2 CASTLTGPYGYTF TGTGCCAGCACCCTTACGGGTCCCTATGGCTACACCTTC
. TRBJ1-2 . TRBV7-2 CASSLARRQYYGYTF TGTGCCAGCAGCTTAGCGCGAAGGCAGTACTATGGCTACACCTTC
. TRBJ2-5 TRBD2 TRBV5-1 CASSSGTSGSGAQETQYF TGCGCCAGCAGCTCGGGGACTAGCGGGAGCGGGGCGCAAGAGACCCAGTACTTC
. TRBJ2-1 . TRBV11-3 CASSPQGGDHEQFF TGTGCCAGCAGCCCCCAGGGGGGGGACCATGAGCAGTTCTTC
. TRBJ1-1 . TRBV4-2 CASSQEKNRAAEAFF TGTGCCAGCAGCCAAGAAAAGAACAGGGCGGCTGAAGCTTTCTTT
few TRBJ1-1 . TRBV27 CASRVGYHTEAFF TGTGCCAGCAGGGTAGGGTACCACACTGAAGCTTTCTTT
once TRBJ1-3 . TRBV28 CASSPGGGGNTIYF TGTGCCAGCAGTCCGGGGGGAGGTGGAAACACCATATATTTT
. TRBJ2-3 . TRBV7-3 CASSYRLRTDTQYF TGTGCCAGCAGCTATAGGTTACGGACAGATACGCAGTATTTT
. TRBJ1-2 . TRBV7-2 CASSPWTVGNYGYTF TGTGCCAGCAGCCCCTGGACAGTGGGGAACTATGGCTACACCTTC
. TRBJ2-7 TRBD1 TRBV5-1 CASSTDRGSYEQYF TGCGCCAGCAGCACGGACAGGGGATCCTACGAGCAGTACTTC
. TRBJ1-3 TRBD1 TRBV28 CASSFFPSDRAGNTIYF TGTGCCAGCAGTTTTTTCCCCTCGGACAGGGCTGGAAACACCATATATTTT